This TCR beta chain was documented in a study of metastatic and nonmetastatic thyroid tumors. Study summary: It was across blood and tumor or nodule tissue from malignant and benign thyroid patients that repertoires were compared.

This clone was seen at least ten times. As yet, its antigen is unknown. The CDR3 is made up of 17 amino acids. Germline loops: CDR1 DFQATT, CDR2 SNEGSKA (reference sequence). With V trimmed by 0 bases and J by 6 bases, 13 bases remained unmatched. Study-wide findings and caveats: It was reportedly found that TCR beta diversity was significantly higher in malignant thyroid tumors than in benign nodules, a difference seen in both blood and tumor samples.

Every patient was untreated before thyroid surgery. In the original workflow: The authors used CDR3 differences across clinicopathological groups to build a distant-metastasis classifier for papillary thyroid cancer. TCRdb reprocessed the PCR reads using MiXCR. V and J calls and clone size were set by TCRdb, not the authors. The data hold 23,000 or so clones, with around 20% observed a single time. The TCR was taken from a male donor with papillary thyroid cancer or a benign thyroid nodule (not recorded which). Some clones in this sample may be carry-over from other donors' samples. The chain combines TRBV20-1 with TRBJ2-1, with TRBD2 matching over 8 bases. The sequenced sample consisted of blood. Here the CDR3 DNA reads TGCAGTGCTAGAGATCTTCAAAGGGGGACTAGTACCAATGAGCAGTTCTTC. Residues: CSARDLQRGTSTNEQFF.